This T cell receptor (beta chain) was profiled in a study of T cells in women clearing cervical HPV infection. About the study: Cases: HPV16-related CIN3 or worse on histology, a couple of invasive cancers. Points from the study as a whole: Cases carried less TRBV6-7 than controls: about 0.1% versus 0.15%.

With respect to this clone: As yet, its antigen is unknown. The read gets to within 3 residues of the CDR3 end, and the germline J gene fills in the rest.

Using immunoSEQ multiplex PCR, the repertoire was profiled, and TCRdb retains in-frame clones only, with some absent. The sample table sets out around 30,000 clones. The CDR3 totals 15 residues. V was clipped by 6 bases and J by 6 bases, with 21 bases between them. The germline V gene encodes CDR1 DFQATT and CDR2 SNEGSKA (reference sequence). The clonotype originates from a woman aged 18 to 75 with a cervical HPV16 infection that either progressed to CIN3+ or cleared (not recorded which). This rearrangement joins TRBV20-1 to TRBJ2-1, with D unresolved. Sequenced input: blood buffy coat. The CDR3 is CSADDHVRVSNEQFF. Partial CDR3 DNA: TGCAGTGCGGATGATCATGTTCGGGTTAGCAATGAG.